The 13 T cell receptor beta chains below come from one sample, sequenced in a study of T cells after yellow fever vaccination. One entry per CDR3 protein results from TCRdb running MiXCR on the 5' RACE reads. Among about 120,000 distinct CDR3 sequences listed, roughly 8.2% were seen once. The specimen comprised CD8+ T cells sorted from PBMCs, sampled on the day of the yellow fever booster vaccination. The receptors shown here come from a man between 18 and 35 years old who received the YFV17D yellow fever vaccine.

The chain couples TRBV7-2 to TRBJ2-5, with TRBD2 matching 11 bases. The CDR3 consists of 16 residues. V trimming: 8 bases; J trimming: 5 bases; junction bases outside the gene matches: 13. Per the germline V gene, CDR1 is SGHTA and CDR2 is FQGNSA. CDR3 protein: CASGSVAGGPSETQYF. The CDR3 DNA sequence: TGTGCCAGCGGCAGCGTAGCGGGGGGGCCGTCGGAGACCCAGTACTTC.

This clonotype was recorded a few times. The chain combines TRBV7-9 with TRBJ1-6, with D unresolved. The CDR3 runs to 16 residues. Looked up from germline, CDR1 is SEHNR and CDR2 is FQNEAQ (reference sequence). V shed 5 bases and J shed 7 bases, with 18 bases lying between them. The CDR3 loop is CASSQIRTKDNSPLHF. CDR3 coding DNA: TGTGCCAGCAGCCAGATACGGACCAAGGACAATTCACCCCTCCACTTT.

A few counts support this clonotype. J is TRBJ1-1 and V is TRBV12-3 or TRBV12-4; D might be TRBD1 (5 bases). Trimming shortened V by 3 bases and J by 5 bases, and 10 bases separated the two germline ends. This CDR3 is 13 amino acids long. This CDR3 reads CASSFGGATEAFF. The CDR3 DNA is TGTGCCAGCAGTTTTGGCGGGGCTACTGAAGCTTTCTTT.

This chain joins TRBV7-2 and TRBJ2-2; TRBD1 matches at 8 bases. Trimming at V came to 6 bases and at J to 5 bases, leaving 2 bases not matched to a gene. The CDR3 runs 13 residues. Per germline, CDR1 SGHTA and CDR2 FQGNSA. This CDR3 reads CASRYRGTGELFF. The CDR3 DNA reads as TGTGCCAGCAGGTACAGGGGGACCGGGGAGCTGTTTTTT.

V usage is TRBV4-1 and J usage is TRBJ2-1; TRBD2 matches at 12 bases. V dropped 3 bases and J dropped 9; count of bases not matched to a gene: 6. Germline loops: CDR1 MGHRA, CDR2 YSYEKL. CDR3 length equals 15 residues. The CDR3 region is CASSQLAGGISEQFF. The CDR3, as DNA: TGCGCCAGCAGCCAGCTAGCGGGGGGGATAAGTGAGCAGTTCTTC.

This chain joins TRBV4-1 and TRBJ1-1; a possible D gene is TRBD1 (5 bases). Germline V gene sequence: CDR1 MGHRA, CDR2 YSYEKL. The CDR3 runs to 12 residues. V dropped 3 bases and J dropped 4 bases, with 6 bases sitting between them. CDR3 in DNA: TGCGCCAGCAGCCATGGGGGCACTGAAGCTTTCTTT. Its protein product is CASSHGGTEAFF.

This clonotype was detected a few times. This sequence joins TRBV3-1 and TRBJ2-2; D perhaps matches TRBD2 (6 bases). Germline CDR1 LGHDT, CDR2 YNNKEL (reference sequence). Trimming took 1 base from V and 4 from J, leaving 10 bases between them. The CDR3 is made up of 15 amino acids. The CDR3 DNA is TGTGCCAGCAGCCAAGTGGGAGCGGGCACCGGGGAGCTGTTTTTT. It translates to CASSQVGAGTGELFF.

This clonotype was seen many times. CDR3 region: CSVEDSSQYF. In DNA, the CDR3 is TGCAGCGTTGAGGACAGTTCCCAGTATTTT. The chain combines TRBV29-1 with TRBJ2-3; D may be TRBD1 (6 bases). Germline CDR1 and CDR2: SQVTM and ANQGSEA. Trimming removed 3 bases at V and 12 bases at J, with 10 bases between. The CDR3 has 10 residues.

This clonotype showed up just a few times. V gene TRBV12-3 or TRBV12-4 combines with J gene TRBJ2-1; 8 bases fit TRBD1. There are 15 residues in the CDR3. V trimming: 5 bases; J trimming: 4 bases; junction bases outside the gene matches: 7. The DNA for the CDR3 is TGTGCCAGCAGTCCTACAGGGGGGCCTTACAATGAGCAGTTCTTC. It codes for CASSPTGGPYNEQFF.

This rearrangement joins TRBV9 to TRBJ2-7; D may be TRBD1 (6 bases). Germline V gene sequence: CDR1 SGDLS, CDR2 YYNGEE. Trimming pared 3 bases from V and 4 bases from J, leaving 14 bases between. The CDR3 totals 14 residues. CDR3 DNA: TGTGCCAGCAGCGCTTCCGGGACAACTTACGAGCAGTACTTC. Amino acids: CASSASGTTYEQYF.

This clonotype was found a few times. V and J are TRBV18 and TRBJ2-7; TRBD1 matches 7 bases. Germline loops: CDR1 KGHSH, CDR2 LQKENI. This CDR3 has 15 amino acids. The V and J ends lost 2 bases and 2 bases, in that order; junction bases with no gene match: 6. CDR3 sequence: CASSPDTGTAYEQYV. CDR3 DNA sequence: TGTGCCAGCTCACCAGATACCGGGACAGCCTACGAGCAGTACGTC.

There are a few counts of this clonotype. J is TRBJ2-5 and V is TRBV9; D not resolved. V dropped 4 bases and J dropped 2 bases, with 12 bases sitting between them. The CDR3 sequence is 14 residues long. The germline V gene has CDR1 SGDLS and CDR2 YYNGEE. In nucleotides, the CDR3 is TGTGCCAGCAGCATAACCTATCTACAAGAGACCCAGTACTTC. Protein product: CASSITYLQETQYF.

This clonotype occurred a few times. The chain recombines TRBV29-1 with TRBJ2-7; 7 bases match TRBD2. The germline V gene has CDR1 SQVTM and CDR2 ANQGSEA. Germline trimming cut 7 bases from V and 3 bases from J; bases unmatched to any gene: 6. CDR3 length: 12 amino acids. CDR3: CSAATSDYEQYV. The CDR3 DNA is TGCAGCGCCGCTACTAGCGACTACGAGCAGTACGTC.